This entry lists 27 T cell receptor beta chains sequenced from one sample in a study of shared T cell receptors in the human thymus. Libraries were prepared by immunoSEQ multiplex PCR; TCRdb keeps only in-frame clonotypes and omits some of them. The data hold about 380,000 clones, with approximately 95% observed a single time. The sample consisted of thymocytes. The receptors derive from a human donor.

The table lists this clone with a count of one. V gene TRBV27 combines with J gene TRBJ2-4, with D unclear. The CDR3 consists of 17 residues. The germline CDR1 and CDR2 sequences are MNHEY and SMNVEV (reference sequence). The germline V and J ends were trimmed by 10 bases and 0 bases, with 22 bases remaining between them. The CDR3 reads CATARKGPGIAKNIQYF. The CDR3 DNA reads TGTGCCACCGCACGGAAGGGTCCGGGTATAGCCAAAAACATTCAGTACTTC.

J is TRBJ1-1 and V is TRBV5-4, with 9 bases aligning to TRBD1. J gave up 3 bases and V 2 bases, and 8 bases lay outside the gene matches. CDR1 SGHNT and CDR2 YYREEE come from the germline V gene (reference sequence). The CDR3 is 16 amino acids. Here the CDR3 reads CASSLRTGVRHTEAFF. The CDR3 bases are TGTGCCAGCAGCTTACGGACAGGGGTGAGGCACACTGAAGCTTTCTTT.

The rearrangement links TRBV7-9 to TRBJ1-2; 8 positions agree with TRBD1. The J segment lost 8 bases and the V segment lost 5 bases, leaving 7 bases of the junction unmatched. The CDR3 length is 13 residues. The germline V gene has CDR1 SEHNR and CDR2 FQNEAQ (reference sequence). The CDR3 bases are TGTGCCAGCAGCCTGAGACAGGGGATAGGCTACACCTTC. Amino acids: CASSLRQGIGYTF.

V is TRBV14 and J is TRBJ2-3; D gene uncertain. CDR3 length: 13 amino acids. V gave up 7 bases and J gave up 2 bases, with 10 bases separating them. Looked up from germline, CDR1 is SGHDN and CDR2 is FVKESK. CDR3 nucleotides: TGTGCCAGCACGATCCTCCCCACAGATACGCAGTATTTT. Translating it yields CASTILPTDTQYF. The full variable domain, with the rest looked up from reference TRBV14 and TRBJ2-3, is EAGVTQFPSHSVIEKGQTVTLRCDPISGHDNLYWYRRVMGKEIKFLLHFVKESKQDESGMPNNRFLAERTGGTYSTLKVQPAELEDSGVYFCASTILPTDTQYFGPGTRLTVL.

The chain recombines TRBV29-1 with TRBJ2-1, with TRBD2 matching 8 bases. The V gene's germline CDR1 is SQVTM and CDR2 ANQGSEA. This CDR3 contains 12 residues. With 7 bases clipped from V and 8 bases from J, the junction kept 7 bases outside the gene matches. CDR3: CSATLAEYEQFF. The CDR3 nucleotides read TGCAGCGCTACACTAGCGGAGTATGAGCAGTTCTTC.

The chain combines TRBV27 with TRBJ2-1; the match to TRBD2 covers 8 bases. Germline V gene data show CDR1 as MNHEY and CDR2 as SMNVEV (reference sequence). This CDR3 is built from 15 residues. The V and J ends lost 10 bases and 0 bases, in that order; junction bases with no gene match: 8. The CDR3 nucleotides are TGTGCCATATCCCCGGGAGGGGTCTCCTACAATGAGCAGTTCTTC. Translating gives CAISPGGVSYNEQFF.

This clone appeared once. The chain links TRBV7-8 to TRBJ2-3, with D possibly TRBD2 on 7 matching bases. The CDR3 extends over 17 amino acids. V gave up 5 bases and J gave up 2 bases, with 20 bases separating them. Germline V gives CDR1 SGHVS, CDR2 FQNEAQ. The CDR3 sequence: CASSPSFGRGVTDTQYF. The CDR3 DNA sequence: TGTGCCAGCAGCCCATCCTTTGGGAGGGGGGTCACAGATACGCAGTATTTT.

The V call is TRBV19, the J call TRBJ1-5; D uncertain. Trimming stripped 1 base from V and 0 bases from J, with 13 bases between. The CDR3 length is 17 residues. Germline V gene data show CDR1 as LNHDA and CDR2 as SQIVND (reference sequence). This CDR3 reads CASSIGKTRVSNQPQHF. The CDR3 DNA is TGTGCCAGTAGTATAGGGAAGACAAGGGTTAGCAATCAGCCCCAGCATTTT.

This clone has more than one count but fewer than ten. The rearrangement links TRBV27 to TRBJ1-2; TRBD1 is a possible D gene (6 bases). Trimming took 3 bases from V and 2 from J, leaving 13 bases between them. The CDR3 totals 15 residues. CDR1 MNHEY and CDR2 SMNVEV come from the germline V gene (reference sequence). The CDR3, as DNA: TGTGCCAGCAGTTTTCGGGGGCCAGGGAACTATGGCTACACCTTC. This gives the protein CASSFRGPGNYGYTF.

The chain links TRBV4-1 to TRBJ2-5, with 13 nucleotides matching TRBD2. CDR3 length: 19 residues. Germline CDR1 MGHRA, CDR2 YSYEKL. Losses at the gene ends were 0 bases for V and 1 base for J; bases not matched to a gene: 8. CDR3 in amino acids: CASSQDTSGRAPCQETQYF. CDR3 coding DNA: TGCGCCAGCAGCCAAGATACTAGCGGGAGGGCCCCCTGCCAAGAGACCCAGTACTTC.

The V gene is TRBV28, the J gene TRBJ1-1; D is possibly TRBD1 (6 bases). The CDR3 length is 17 residues. Germline-derived CDR1 and CDR2 are MDHEN and SYDVKM. Trimming left V 5 bases short and J 4 bases short, with 23 bases between. In DNA form, the CDR3 reads TGTGCCAGCAGTCCTTCCAACAGCCTGGGGGGCTCCACTGAAGCTTTCTTT. Encoded protein: CASSPSNSLGGSTEAFF. The variable domain in full, completed from reference TRBV28 and TRBJ1-1, reads DVKVTQSSRYLVKRTGEKVFLECVQDMDHENMFWYRQDPGLGLRLIYFSYDVKMKEKGDIPEGYSVSREKKERFSLILESASTNQTSMYLCASSPSNSLGGSTEAFFGQGTRLTVV.

The chain is built from TRBV19 and TRBJ2-5, with 14 nucleotides matching TRBD2. Trimming cost V 5 bases and J 5 bases; bases outside gene matches: 10. CDR3 length equals 17 residues. Germline CDR1 LNHDA, CDR2 SQIVND (reference sequence). The DNA of the CDR3 is TGTGCCAGTAGTGTAGCGACGACTAGCGGGAGGGCCGAGACCCAGTACTTC. It is translated as CASSVATTSGRAETQYF.

This chain connects TRBV19 to TRBJ1-5, with D possibly matching TRBD1 (6 bases). The CDR3 loop spans 17 amino acids. The V and J ends lost 9 bases and 7 bases respectively, with 28 bases between them. The germline CDR1 and CDR2 sequences are LNHDA and SQIVND (reference sequence). For the CDR3, the DNA is TGTGCCAGCGCGCCGAAAACGTTACAGGGAGAGGGACAGCCCCAGCATTTT. Translated, it gives CASAPKTLQGEGQPQHF. The full variable domain, in which reference TRBV19 and TRBJ1-5 provide the parts outside the CDR3, is DGGITQSPKYLFRKEGQNVTLSCEQNLNHDAMYWYRQDPGQGLRLIYYSQIVNDFQKGDIAEGYSVSREKKESFPLTVTSAQKNPTAFYLCASAPKTLQGEGQPQHFGDGTRLSIL.

The rearrangement uses TRBV23-1 and TRBJ2-2, with TRBD2 matching over 8 bases. TRBV23-1 is placed among ORFs of uncertain function. The CDR3 runs to 19 residues. The DNA for the CDR3 is TGCGCTACCTCTCCAAGACTCCCAGGGACTAGAGTTAACACCGGGGAGCTGTTTTTT. Amino acid sequence: CATSPRLPGTRVNTGELFF.

The DNA of the CDR3 is TGTGCCAGCAGTGATGGCTATGACAGCGAGGGCACTGAAGCTTTCTTT. The encoded protein is CASSDGYDSEGTEAFF. The chain employs TRBV2 and TRBJ1-1; perhaps TRBD1 as D (5 bases). This CDR3 has 16 residues. Germline V lookup: CDR1 SNHLY, CDR2 FYNNEI. The V end was cut by 3 bases, the J end by 4 bases, with 18 bases between.

The chain carries TRBV7-2 and TRBJ2-5; 7 nucleotides align to TRBD1. CDR1 SGHTA and CDR2 FQGNSA come from the germline V gene. This CDR3 has 16 amino acids. Trimming removed 1 base from V and 2 bases from J; junction bases left unmatched: 7. The CDR3: CASSLDFPTGQETQYF. The CDR3 region has the DNA TGTGCCAGCAGCTTAGACTTCCCGACAGGGCAAGAGACCCAGTACTTC. Together with reference TRBV7-2 and TRBJ2-5, the CDR3 gives the full variable domain: GAGVSQSPSNKVTEKGKDVELRCDPISGHTALYWYRQSLGQGLEFLIYFQGNSAPDKSGLPSDRFSAERTGGSVSTLTIQRTQQEDSAVYLCASSLDFPTGQETQYFGPGTRLLVL.

V usage is TRBV13 and J usage is TRBJ2-3; D is perhaps TRBD2 (6 bases). This CDR3 is built from 16 residues. The germline CDR1 and CDR2 sequences are PRHDT and FYEKMQ (reference sequence). With 0 bases removed from V and 1 base from J, the gap between germline ends came to 11 bases. The CDR3 loop is CASSLGSGEGTDTQYF. Here the CDR3 DNA reads TGTGCCAGCAGCTTAGGTAGCGGAGAAGGCACAGATACGCAGTATTTT.

This chain joins TRBV12-5 and TRBJ2-2, with 8 nucleotides matching TRBD1. With V trimmed by 2 bases and J by 2 bases, 25 bases remained unmatched. Germline CDR1 reads LGHNT; CDR2 reads FRNRAP. CDR3 size: 23 residues. The CDR3 is CASGLTHRAGAGGDPLNTGELFF. CDR3 DNA sequence: TGTGCTAGTGGTTTGACCCACCGGGCTGGGGCAGGGGGCGATCCCCTCAACACCGGGGAGCTGTTTTTT. The whole variable domain, remainder taken from reference TRBV12-5 and TRBJ2-2, is DARVTQTPRHKVTEMGQEVTMRCQPILGHNTVFWYRQTMMQGLELLAYFRNRAPLDDSGMPKDRFSAEMPDATLATLKIQPSEPRDSAVYFCASGLTHRAGAGGDPLNTGELFFGEGSRLTVL.

As for this clone: The same CDR3 can be traced to other DNA sequences in this sample. The rearrangement uses TRBV6-5 and TRBJ2-7; D not resolved. CDR1 and CDR2 (germline): MNHEY, SVGAGI. The V and J ends lost 1 base and 3 bases respectively, with 10 bases between them. This CDR3 has 14 amino acids. CDR3 protein: CASSYLKTRYEQYF. DNA of the CDR3: TGTGCCAGCAGTTACTTAAAGACGCGCTACGAGCAGTACTTC.

This clone appeared a few times. V usage is TRBV2 and J usage is TRBJ1-5; the D gene is possibly TRBD1 (5 bases). CDR1 and CDR2 from the germline V gene are SNHLY and FYNNEI. The CDR3 length is 12 residues. V was clipped by 6 bases and J by 4 bases, with 7 bases between them. This CDR3 reads CASRQGNQPQHF. CDR3 coding DNA: TGTGCCAGCAGGCAGGGAAATCAGCCCCAGCATTTT.

This chain links TRBV5-4 with TRBJ2-4; D might be TRBD1 or TRBD2, each matching 5 bases. This CDR3 has 15 amino acids. Per the germline V gene, CDR1 is SGHNT and CDR2 is YYREEE (reference sequence). The V gene lost 1 base and the J gene lost 6 bases, with 14 bases spanning the gap. This CDR3 reads CASSLRDGIINIQYF. The CDR3 DNA follows: TGTGCCAGCAGCTTGAGGGACGGCATCATAAACATTCAGTACTTC.

The chain is built from TRBV28 and TRBJ2-7; TRBD2 aligns across 11 bases. Germline V gives CDR1 MDHEN, CDR2 SYDVKM. V was pared by 6 bases and J by 4 bases, with 8 bases of the junction left unmatched. The CDR3 length is 15 residues. The CDR3 nucleotides are TGTGCCAGCAGGCAGACTAGCGGGATTTTTTACGAGCAGTACTTC. This sequence encodes CASRQTSGIFYEQYF.

This clone was detected once. This chain links TRBV5-6 with TRBJ2-1; D unclear. Germline CDR1 and CDR2: SGHDT and YYEEEE. V was shortened by 4 bases and J by 4 bases, with 18 bases between the two germline ends. The CDR3 spans 16 residues. DNA of the CDR3: TGTGCCAGCAGCGCCAGCCGGCTCCCGAGGTACAATGAGCAGTTCTTC. Protein product: CASSASRLPRYNEQFF.

The J gene is TRBJ2-7, the V gene TRBV28, with 12 nucleotides matching TRBD1. V lost 2 bases to trimming and J lost 1 base; unmatched junction nucleotides: 15. Per germline, CDR1 MDHEN and CDR2 SYDVKM. CDR3 length: 20 residues. CDR3 in DNA: TGTGCCAGCAGTTTAGGTCGAGGGGACAGGGGGCTCGAGAAGTCCTACGAGCAGTACTTC. It translates to CASSLGRGDRGLEKSYEQYF.

The rearrangement uses TRBV6-5 and TRBJ2-1; D is uncertain. Trimming removed 0 bases at V and 6 bases at J, with 15 bases between. CDR1 is MNHEY and CDR2 is SVGAGI in the germline V gene. CDR3 size: 16 residues. CDR3 coding DNA: TGTGCCAGCAGTTACTCGAGGCGAAGCCGGGCCAATGAGCAGTTCTTC. Translating gives CASSYSRRSRANEQFF.

The chain links TRBV4-2 to TRBJ2-7; a possible D gene is TRBD2 (6 bases). This CDR3 is built from 16 residues. V was shortened by 3 bases and J by 2 bases, with 17 bases between the two germline ends. CDR1 and CDR2 from the germline V gene are LGHNA and YNFKEQ. The chain's CDR3 is CASSQINRDLPYEQYF. The CDR3 coding sequence is TGTGCCAGCAGCCAGATCAACCGGGACTTACCCTACGAGCAGTACTTC.

The V call is TRBV5-8, the J call TRBJ2-7; 9 bases line up with TRBD2. The CDR3 runs 16 residues. Unmatched junction bases numbered 13, after V lost 4 bases and J lost 5 bases. Germline V gene lookup returns CDR1 SGHTS and CDR2 YDEGEE. The CDR3 spells CASSPRSGRNAHEQYF. CDR3 nucleotide sequence: TGTGCCAGCAGCCCCCGGAGCGGGAGGAATGCCCACGAGCAGTACTTC.